The source of this T cell receptor beta chain is a study of CD4 T cells in relation to SARS-CoV-2 and coronaviruses. Study-level information: PBMCs were cultured with antigen for 10 days before TCR beta sequencing. The study, taken as a whole, reports: No donor gave both pre-pandemic and post-infection samples.

Unexposed donor CD4+ T cells date from about 2011-2018, before the COVID-19 pandemic. The cells were cultured for about ten days before CD4+ T cells were isolated. As cell numbers allowed, unexposed-donor CD4+ T cells faced SARS-CoV-2 S/N and four cold-coronavirus spikes. Each well had roughly 2.2 million PBMCs in around 5% human AB serum with IL-2. V trimming: 6 bases; J trimming: 9 bases; junction bases outside the gene matches: 14. This CDR3 has 17 residues. Germline loops: CDR1 SGHNT, CDR2 YYREEE (reference sequence). Concerning this clone itself: The target antigen is unknown.

Clones were read by immunoSEQ multiplex PCR, and TCRdb kept only the in-frame ones, dropping some. The table records 20,000 to 25,000 clones, roughly 70% of them present only once. Sequenced sample: CD4+ T cells from PBMCs, cultured in vitro. This TCR was recovered from a human donor in good health. This chain connects TRBV5-4 to TRBJ2-1, with TRBD2 matching 14 bases. CDR3 DNA: TGTGCCAGCATGGAGACTAGCGGGAGGGCCAAAAAAGGTGAGCAGTTCTTC. Translated: CASMETSGRAKKGEQFF.